A selection of T cell receptor beta chains follows, all from one sample in a study of blood T cells in healthy people across ages. In TCRdb, the 5' RACE reads were re-called with MiXCR into one record per CDR3 protein. Of 1,100,000 or so distinct CDR3 sequences listed, under 45% are singletons. Sequencing was carried out using blood. These receptors were obtained from an older woman in good health. Each CDR3 is given with its conserved first and last residue. D genes are given only for firm matches. Part of the rows lack a size; the others show once, few, many or a class for expanded clones.

D	size	V	J	DNA	CDR3
TRBD1	-	TRBV12-3/TRBV12-4	TRBJ1-5	TGTGCCAGCAGTTTAGACAGGGGGTCGGTGGGCAATCAGCCCCAGCATTTT	CASSLDRGSVGNQPQHF
-	-	TRBV10-1	TRBJ1-5	TGCGCCAGCAGGGACGTGTGGGGTGGGTATCAGCCCCAGCATTTT	CASRDVWGGYQPQHF
-	-	TRBV4-1	TRBJ2-3	TGCGCCAGCAGCCAAGATTTCCGAGGGCCAGATACGCAGTATTTT	CASSQDFRGPDTQYF
-	-	TRBV20-1	TRBJ2-7	TGCAGTGCTAGAGATACGTCCTACGAGCAGTACTTC	CSARDTSYEQYF
TRBD2	few	TRBV2	TRBJ2-1	TGTGCCAGCAATGTCGCTAGCGGGGGGAATGAGCAGTTCTTC	CASNVASGGNEQFF
-	few	TRBV7-9	TRBJ2-1	TGTGCCAGCAGCTTAGAGACCCAGAGGGATGAGCAGTTCTTC	CASSLETQRDEQFF
TRBD2	-	TRBV9	TRBJ2-7	TGTGCCAGCAGCAAGTCTAGCGGAAACAATGAGCAGTACTTC	CASSKSSGNNEQYF
TRBD1	few	TRBV2	TRBJ2-7	TGTGCCAGCGGCCGACAGGGGGCGGCCGAGCAGTACTTC	CASGRQGAAEQYF
TRBD2	few	TRBV12-3/TRBV12-4	TRBJ2-4	TGTGCCAGCAGTGTAGTCGGCGGGAGTACCGAGTACTTC	CASSVVGGSTEYF
TRBD2	-	TRBV19	TRBJ2-7	TGTGCCAGTAGTACCCTAGCGGGTAGATCCTACGAGCAGTACTTC	CASSTLAGRSYEQYF
-	-	TRBV6-5	TRBJ1-4	TGTGCCAGCAGTATCCAGGGGATGAGGAGTGAAAAACTGTTTTTT	CASSIQGMRSEKLFF
-	-	TRBV6-1	TRBJ2-7	TGTGCCAGCAGTTCACGTGGACAATCCTACGAGCAGTACTTC	CASSSRGQSYEQYF
TRBD1	-	TRBV6-5	TRBJ2-7	TGTACCAGCAGTTACTCCGGTGGGACAGGGGTCACCTACGAGCAGTACTTC	CTSSYSGGTGVTYEQYF
-	-	TRBV6-6	TRBJ2-7	TGTGCCAGCAGTTACCGAAACAGGGTCCACGAGCAGTACTTC	CASSYRNRVHEQYF
TRBD2	few	TRBV12-3/TRBV12-4	TRBJ2-4	TGTGCCAGCAGTCCCGGGACAACGGGGGGGGAGCAGTACTTC	CASSPGTTGGEQYF
TRBD2	-	TRBV5-1	TRBJ2-1	TGCGCCAGCACCCCCGGAGCGGGAGGTAGCTATGAGCAGTTCTTC	CASTPGAGGSYEQFF
-	-	TRBV5-4	TRBJ2-5	TGTGCCAGCAGCTTCCCCCAGGGTGGGCAAGAGACCCAGTACTTC	CASSFPQGGQETQYF
-	-	TRBV14	TRBJ2-7	TGTGCCAGCAGCCAAGATCTTGGGACGGGCTCCTACGAGCAGTACTTC	CASSQDLGTGSYEQYF
TRBD2	-	TRBV5-1	TRBJ2-1	TGCGCCAGCAGCTTGCCCAGACTAGCGGGAGGTAACAATGAGCAGTTCTTC	CASSLPRLAGGNNEQFF
-	few	TRBV27	TRBJ2-7	TGTGCCAGCAGTTTATCGTGGCCACCCTACGAGCAGTACTTC	CASSLSWPPYEQYF
TRBD2	few	TRBV6-6	TRBJ2-5	TGTGCCAGCAGCCCCCTAAAGAGCGGGAAAGAGGTCCAGTACTTC	CASSPLKSGKEVQYF